The 30 T cell receptor beta chains below come from one sample, sequenced in a study of cytomegalovirus exposure and HLA in healthy donors. PCR involved 60 Vbeta and 13 Jbeta primers. Profiled with immunoSEQ multiplex PCR; TCRdb holds only in-frame clones, not every one. Of about 180,000 clones detected, 70% to 85% appear once; the ten largest clones hold under 1.5%. Sequenced: PBMCs. The receptors shown here come from a girl aged 2 to 9 in good health and CMV-seropositive.

The chain has TRBV10-3 and TRBJ1-1; perhaps TRBD1 as D (6 bases). Germline values: CDR1 ENHRY, CDR2 SYGVKD. This CDR3 region has 14 residues. Trimming shortened V by 3 bases and J by 1 base, and 9 bases separated the two germline ends. As DNA, the CDR3 is TGTGCCATCAGTGAATTACAGGGGAACACTGAAGCTTTCTTT. Its protein is CAISELQGNTEAFF.

This chain joins TRBV28 and TRBJ2-7, with TRBD2 identical over 14 bases. With 4 bases clipped from V and 5 bases from J, the junction kept 7 bases outside the gene matches. Germline V gene sequence: CDR1 MDHEN, CDR2 SYDVKM. The CDR3 spans 16 residues. CDR3 amino acids: CASSSIPGLAGDEQYF. The CDR3 bases are TGTGCCAGCAGTTCCATACCGGGACTAGCGGGAGACGAGCAGTACTTC.

V usage is TRBV11-3 and J usage is TRBJ1-1; no definite D call. The V gene lost 4 bases and the J gene lost 3 bases, with 15 bases spanning the gap. The germline gives CDR1 SGHNT, CDR2 YENEEA. The CDR3 extends over 15 amino acids. The CDR3 coding sequence is TGTGCCAGCAGCTCCTGGCCGGAGGAGGACACTGAAGCTTTCTTT. Its protein product is CASSSWPEEDTEAFF.

The gene calls are TRBV6-1 and TRBJ1-6; D call uncertain. With 0 bases removed from V and 10 bases from J, the gap between germline ends came to 10 bases. The CDR3 loop spans 14 amino acids. Per the germline V gene, CDR1 is MNHNS and CDR2 is SASEGT. CDR3 sequence reads: CASSEARGESPLHF. DNA of the CDR3: TGTGCCAGCAGTGAAGCGCGGGGAGAGTCACCCCTCCACTTT.

The rearrangement joins TRBV5-1 to TRBJ2-5; D ambiguous. The CDR3 covers 9 residues. With 8 bases removed from V and 5 bases from J, the gap between germline ends came to 4 bases. Germline V gene data show CDR1 as SGHRS and CDR2 as YFSETQ. CDR3: CARRETQYF. In DNA, the CDR3 is TGCGCCAGACGGGAGACCCAGTACTTC.

The chain uses TRBV7-3 and TRBJ2-2, with 12 positions matching TRBD2. Germline V gene sequence: CDR1 SGHTA, CDR2 FQGTGA. This CDR3 is 15 amino acids long. V shed 4 bases and J 6 bases; nucleotides not matched to a gene: 3. This CDR3 reads CASSSRLAGAGELFF. As DNA, the CDR3 is TGTGCCAGCAGCTCCCGACTAGCGGGAGCCGGGGAGCTGTTTTTT.

For this clone: At one end the junction does not follow the germline gene, possibly because of a read error. The chain uses TRBV5-1 and TRBJ2-1; 11 positions match TRBD2. The CDR3 spans 15 residues. The germline V gene has CDR1 SGHRS and CDR2 YFSETQ. The CDR3 bases are TGCGCCGGCAGCTTGGGACTAGCGGATAACAATGAGCAGTTCTTC. Protein: CAGSLGLADNNEQFF.

This sequence joins TRBV28 and TRBJ1-6, with 9 bases identical to TRBD1. The germline V gene has CDR1 MDHEN and CDR2 SYDVKM. Germline trimming cut 7 bases from V and 4 bases from J; bases unmatched to any gene: 5. This CDR3 is built from 15 residues. As DNA, the CDR3 is TGTGCCAGCACCCGGACAGGGGCTTATAATTCACCCCTCCACTTT. Amino acids: CASTRTGAYNSPLHF.

The chain links TRBV30 to TRBJ2-7, with D perhaps TRBD2 (5 bases). Germline V gene data show CDR1 as GTSNPN and CDR2 as SVGIG (reference sequence). The V end was cut by 4 bases, the J end by 6 bases, with 19 bases between. The CDR3 is 14 residues long. The CDR3: CAWTTDFRAGEQYF. CDR3 sequence (DNA): TGTGCCTGGACTACGGACTTTCGGGCCGGCGAGCAGTACTTC.

The chain couples TRBV29-1 to TRBJ1-2; D is unresolved. CDR3 length equals 13 residues. V dropped 8 bases and J dropped 7 bases, with 20 bases sitting between them. The germline V gene encodes CDR1 SQVTM and CDR2 ANQGSEA. As DNA, the CDR3 is TGCAGCTACTCGACCGGACTCTGGGGTGGCTACACCTTC. This sequence encodes CSYSTGLWGGYTF.

The CDR3 DNA sequence: TGTGCCAGCACCCTAGGTCACGGGGGGGTAAATACGCAGTATTTT. Protein: CASTLGHGGVNTQYF. The chain couples TRBV7-8 to TRBJ2-3, with 8 bases lining up with TRBD2. The CDR3 extends over 15 amino acids. J gave up 7 bases and V 7 bases, and 13 bases lay outside the gene matches. CDR1 is SGHVS and CDR2 is FQNEAQ in the germline V gene.

This chain uses TRBV19 with TRBJ1-6; D is possibly TRBD1 (5 bases). The V gene lost 5 bases and the J gene lost 1 base, with 18 bases spanning the gap. Per germline, CDR1 LNHDA and CDR2 SQIVND (reference sequence). The CDR3 spans 18 residues. CDR3 in amino acids: CASSPSGLIRSYNSPLHF. Here the CDR3 DNA reads TGTGCCAGTAGTCCCTCGGGACTTATTCGGTCCTATAATTCACCCCTCCACTTT.

V usage is TRBV6-1 and J usage is TRBJ2-7; D may be TRBD2 (5 bases). V was shortened by 4 bases and J by 2 bases, with 15 bases between the two germline ends. Germline V lookup: CDR1 MNHNS, CDR2 SASEGT. There are 15 residues in the CDR3. CDR3 loop: CASSAGGFGAYEQYF. The DNA of the CDR3 is TGTGCCAGCAGTGCAGGTGGATTCGGGGCCTACGAGCAGTACTTC.

This rearrangement joins TRBV4-1 to TRBJ1-2; 9 bases are shared with TRBD1. This CDR3 contains 16 residues. Germline assignment: CDR1 MGHRA and CDR2 YSYEKL. V lost 10 bases and J lost 3; bases outside the gene matches: 15. CDR3 nucleotides: TGCGCCACCCTGGAAATCGGGACAGGGCGGCACTATGGCTACACCTTC. This gives the protein CATLEIGTGRHYGYTF.

This chain joins TRBV29-1 and TRBJ2-1; 8 bases map to TRBD2. Germline CDR1 SQVTM, CDR2 ANQGSEA. CDR3 length equals 21 residues. V shed 0 bases, J shed 0 bases, and the junction held 19 bases outside the gene matches. The CDR3 sequence: CSVEDWVRGSGVSGSYNEQFF. In nucleotides, the CDR3 is TGCAGCGTTGAAGATTGGGTTCGGGGTAGCGGGGTAAGCGGCTCCTACAATGAGCAGTTCTTC.

V gene TRBV30 combines with J gene TRBJ2-7; a weak D match, TRBD2 (5 bases). Germline assignment: CDR1 GTSNPN and CDR2 SVGIG (reference sequence). The CDR3 spans 13 residues. V lost 3 bases and J lost 3, with 12 bases in between. CDR3 sequence reads: CAWSRGPLYEQYF. The CDR3 nucleotides read TGTGCCTGGAGCCGGGGTCCCCTCTACGAGCAGTACTTC.

This chain joins TRBV27 and TRBJ2-1; 10 nucleotides agree with TRBD1. Germline V lookup: CDR1 MNHEY, CDR2 SMNVEV (reference sequence). The CDR3 runs 17 residues. Trimming at V came to 5 bases and at J to 3 bases, leaving 10 bases not matched to a gene. The DNA of the CDR3 is TGTGCCAGCAGTCGGGGACAGGGGTCGATACACTACAATGAGCAGTTCTTC. Translation gives CASSRGQGSIHYNEQFF.

The chain uses TRBV7-3 and TRBJ2-3; 9 bases match TRBD2. V shed 5 bases, J shed 4 bases, and the junction held 7 bases outside the gene matches. This CDR3 spans 15 amino acids. Germline V gene data show CDR1 as SGHTA and CDR2 as FQGTGA. CDR3 residues: CASSLSGGGADTQYF. CDR3 sequence (DNA): TGTGCCAGCAGCCTTAGCGGGGGAGGGGCAGATACGCAGTATTTT.

This clone was picked up many times. CDR3 DNA: TGTGCCAGCAGCGATAGCATCGGGCAGTATTTT. This sequence encodes CASSDSIGQYF. The chain links TRBV9 to TRBJ2-3; D gene uncertain. The CDR3 is 11 residues long. Trimming removed 3 bases at V and 11 bases at J, with 10 bases between. CDR1 is SGDLS and CDR2 is YYNGEE in the germline V gene.

The chain recombines TRBV7-2 with TRBJ1-5; 9 bases are shared with TRBD1. Germline lookup yields CDR1 SGHTA and CDR2 FQGNSA. CDR3 size: 15 residues. V lost 3 bases and J lost 10; bases outside the gene matches: 10. CDR3 residues: CASSLSGQGELPQHF. The CDR3 DNA follows: TGTGCCAGCAGCTTGTCGGGACAGGGAGAGCTACCCCAGCATTTT.

The chain combines TRBV2 with TRBJ1-6, with 9 bases lining up with TRBD1. Germline V CDR1 and CDR2: SNHLY, FYNNEI. The ends lost 6 bases at V and 9 bases at J; junction bases unmatched: 9. CDR3 length: 15 residues. This chain's CDR3 is CASRGPGQGGSPLHF. The CDR3 DNA is TGTGCCAGCAGGGGCCCGGGACAGGGTGGTTCACCCCTCCACTTT.

The chain uses TRBV5-1 and TRBJ2-3, with D maybe TRBD2 (7 bases). The germline CDR1 and CDR2 sequences are SGHRS and YFSETQ. Trimming removed 6 bases from V and 3 bases from J, with 11 bases in between. This CDR3 is built from 13 residues. The CDR3 region has the DNA TGCGCCAGCAATGGGGGGGCGACAGATACGCAGTATTTT. Protein: CASNGGATDTQYF.

In this sample, this clone turned up once. V gene TRBV6-5 combines with J gene TRBJ2-6; D unresolved. This CDR3 is built from 14 residues. Germline CDR1 MNHEY, CDR2 SVGAGI. Trimming removed 9 bases at V and 0 bases at J, with 9 bases between. In DNA form, the CDR3 reads TGTGCCAGTACAGAGAGCTCTGGGGCCAACGTCCTGACTTTC. This gives the protein CASTESSGANVLTF.

The genes are TRBV7-3 and TRBJ2-1; D gene uncertain. V lost 1 base and J lost 0, with 10 bases in between. The CDR3 runs 16 residues. CDR1 is SGHTA and CDR2 is FQGTGA in the germline V gene. In DNA, the CDR3 is TGTGCCAGCAGCTTAATGGGCCCCAGCTCCTACAATGAGCAGTTCTTC. Translating gives CASSLMGPSSYNEQFF.

The gene calls are TRBV7-8 and TRBJ1-1; TRBD1 matches 7 bases. This CDR3 has 14 amino acids. The junction had 2 bases not matched to a gene; V was cut back by 1 base and J by 3 bases. Germline-derived CDR1 and CDR2 are SGHVS and FQNEAQ. The CDR3 reads CASSLDRGDTEAFF. CDR3 in DNA: TGTGCCAGCAGCTTAGACAGGGGTGACACTGAAGCTTTCTTT.

The chain links TRBV28 to TRBJ2-5; 7 bases line up with TRBD1. The J segment lost 4 bases and the V segment lost 6 bases, leaving 8 bases of the junction unmatched. This CDR3 region has 14 residues. Germline V gives CDR1 MDHEN, CDR2 SYDVKM. The CDR3 DNA reads TGTGCCAGCAGCCCGAGACAGGGTCTAGAGACCCAGTACTTC. It encodes CASSPRQGLETQYF.

The chain has TRBV5-1 and TRBJ2-3; 9 nucleotides agree with TRBD2. The CDR3 extends over 19 amino acids. J lost 6 bases, V lost 2 bases, and 19 bases had no gene match. In germline, CDR1 is SGHRS, CDR2 YFSETQ. The CDR3 region is CASSFPNRPLSGREDTQYF. CDR3 bases: TGCGCCAGCAGCTTCCCGAATCGCCCGCTTAGCGGGAGAGAGGATACGCAGTATTTT.

The chain joins TRBV2 to TRBJ2-1, with a weak D call TRBD1 (6 bases). Germline CDR1 reads SNHLY; CDR2 reads FYNNEI. The ends were cut back, 4 bases at V and 4 bases at J, with 14 bases in the middle. This CDR3 comprises 15 residues. CDR3: CASSVEQGHYNEQFF. The CDR3 DNA follows: TGTGCCAGCAGTGTGGAACAGGGTCATTACAATGAGCAGTTCTTC.

This rearrangement joins TRBV7-3 to TRBJ2-1; D remains unclear. The CDR3 covers 13 residues. Per the germline V gene, CDR1 is SGHTA and CDR2 is FQGTGA. V gave up 1 base and J gave up 7 bases, with 8 bases separating them. CDR3 nucleotides: TGTGCCAGCAGCTTAAATCTAGTGAATGAGCAGTTCTTC. It specifies CASSLNLVNEQFF.

The chain has TRBV6-1 and TRBJ2-7; D may be TRBD1 (5 bases). V was shortened by 1 base and J by 6 bases, with 13 bases between the two germline ends. The CDR3 is 14 residues long. The germline CDR1 and CDR2 sequences are MNHNS and SASEGT. CDR3: CASSEVNRLGEQYF. CDR3 nucleotides: TGTGCCAGCAGTGAAGTGAACAGGCTGGGCGAGCAGTACTTC.